The 12 T cell receptor beta chains below come from one sample, sequenced in a study of T cell responses to AZD1222 COVID-19 vaccine. Sequenced by immunoSEQ multiplex PCR; TCRdb stores in-frame clones only, minus some. The repertoire holds fewer than 50,000 clones, with roughly 87% as singletons. Sequencing used peripheral blood, obtained 28 days after the second AZD1222 dose. The receptors shown here come from an adult who received the AZD1222 COVID-19 vaccine.

This chain links TRBV5-4 with TRBJ2-7; the D gene is possibly TRBD2 (6 bases). This CDR3 has 16 amino acids. The germline V gene encodes CDR1 SGHNT and CDR2 YYREEE (reference sequence). The germline V and J ends were trimmed by 0 bases and 3 bases, with 16 bases remaining between them. This CDR3 reads CASSLAASVDRYEQYF. The CDR3 DNA follows: TGTGCCAGCAGCTTGGCCGCTAGCGTCGACCGCTACGAGCAGTACTTC. Full variable domain (outside the CDR3, taken from reference TRBV5-4 and TRBJ2-7): ETGVTQSPTHLIKTRGQQVTLRCSSQSGHNTVSWYQQALGQGPQFIFQYYREEENGRGNFPPRFSGLQFPNYSSELNVNALELDDSALYLCASSLAASVDRYEQYFGPGTRLTVT.

The chain is built from TRBV19 and TRBJ1-5; D unclear. Germline-derived CDR1 and CDR2 are LNHDA and SQIVND (reference sequence). The CDR3 sequence is 15 residues long. Trimming took 7 bases from V and 11 from J, leaving 24 bases between them. The CDR3 nucleotides read TGTGCCAGTACTCCGAACGGGCCCTCGAGCGGGTCCCAGCATTTT. Translated, it gives CASTPNGPSSGSQHF.

The V and J genes are TRBV9 and TRBJ1-1, with 9 bases fitting TRBD1. Trimming cost V 3 bases and J 3 bases; bases outside gene matches: 3. This CDR3 is built from 14 residues. Germline CDR1 is SGDLS and CDR2 is YYNGEE. The CDR3 reads CASSERDRDTEAFF. CDR3 coding DNA: TGTGCCAGCAGCGAAAGGGACAGGGACACTGAAGCTTTCTTT.

This clone appeared once. V is TRBV18 and J is TRBJ1-2; 7 bases fit TRBD1. This CDR3 spans 17 amino acids. V dropped 5 bases and J dropped 2; count of bases not matched to a gene: 14. CDR1 KGHSH and CDR2 LQKENI come from the germline V gene. DNA for the CDR3: TGTGCCAGCTCAGGACAGGTACCTGTTCAAAGAAACTATGGCTACACCTTC. The encoded protein is CASSGQVPVQRNYGYTF.

The V call is TRBV18, the J call TRBJ1-4, with D maybe TRBD1 (5 bases). With 4 bases removed from V and 3 bases from J, the gap between germline ends came to 18 bases. The CDR3 sequence is 17 residues long. Germline V gene lookup returns CDR1 KGHSH and CDR2 LQKENI. CDR3 bases: TGTGCCAGCTCACTCGACGGGAATCGGGGGGCTAATGAAAAACTGTTTTTT. Protein product: CASSLDGNRGANEKLFF. The whole variable domain, filled in from reference TRBV18 and TRBJ1-4, reads NAGVMQNPRHLVRRRGQEARLRCSPMKGHSHVYWYRQLPEEGLKFMVYLQKENIIDESGMPKERFSAEFPKEGPSILRIQQVVRGDSAAYFCASSLDGNRGANEKLFFGSGTQLSVL.

The count of this clone is one. The gene calls are TRBV10-1 and TRBJ1-3; no firm D call. Trimming took 5 bases from V and 4 from J, leaving 15 bases between them. The CDR3 totals 15 residues. Germline CDR1 is WNHNN and CDR2 is SYGVQD (reference sequence). The chain's CDR3 is CASSKDLLDGNTIYF. The CDR3 DNA reads TGCGCCAGCAGTAAGGACCTTCTCGACGGAAACACCATATATTTT.

The CDR3 DNA is TGTGCCAGCAGCAGACAGACCACCGGGGAGCTGTTTTTT. Residues: CASSRQTTGELFF. The chain combines TRBV6-5 with TRBJ2-2; maybe TRBD1 (5 bases). CDR3 size: 13 residues. Per the germline V gene, CDR1 is MNHEY and CDR2 is SVGAGI. V lost 6 bases and J 4 bases, leaving 9 bases between the germline ends.

V usage is TRBV5-4 and J usage is TRBJ2-7; no clear D. The V gene lost 5 bases and the J gene lost 5 bases, with 14 bases spanning the gap. Germline CDR1 and CDR2: SGHNT and YYREEE (reference sequence). The CDR3 has 13 amino acids. The CDR3 reads CASSTQRRHEQYF. Written as DNA, the CDR3 is TGTGCCAGCAGTACACAGCGTCGCCACGAGCAGTACTTC.

The chain links TRBV18 to TRBJ1-2; D is ambiguous. The germline CDR1 and CDR2 sequences are KGHSH and LQKENI. Trimming removed 4 bases from V and 3 bases from J, with 9 bases in between. The CDR3 length is 13 residues. CDR3 in DNA: TGTGCCAGCTCACTGCAGAGGGACTATGGCTACACCTTC. Translated, it gives CASSLQRDYGYTF.

V and J are TRBV20-1 and TRBJ1-2; TRBD1 agrees at 9 bases. The CDR3 extends over 14 amino acids. Germline CDR1 DFQATT, CDR2 SNEGSKA (reference sequence). Losses at the gene ends were 4 bases for V and 4 bases for J; bases not matched to a gene: 7. CDR3 DNA sequence: TGCAGTGCTATTGAACCGGGACAGGGCTATGGCTACACCTTC. Protein product: CSAIEPGQGYGYTF.

The chain is built from TRBV5-1 and TRBJ1-3; no clear D. The CDR3 is 17 residues long. Per germline, CDR1 SGHRS and CDR2 YFSETQ. The V gene lost 0 bases and the J gene lost 0 bases, with 13 bases spanning the gap. CDR3: CASSLGAAGISGNTIYF. CDR3 bases: TGCGCCAGCAGCTTGGGGGCGGCGGGGATCTCTGGAAACACCATATATTTT.

This chain connects TRBV9 to TRBJ2-1; D unresolved. The ends were cut back, 3 bases at V and 2 bases at J, with 12 bases in the middle. Germline-derived CDR1 and CDR2 are SGDLS and YYNGEE. This CDR3 has 15 amino acids. DNA for the CDR3: TGTGCCAGCAGCGATCCGGTAAAACCCTACAATGAGCAGTTCTTC. This sequence encodes CASSDPVKPYNEQFF.